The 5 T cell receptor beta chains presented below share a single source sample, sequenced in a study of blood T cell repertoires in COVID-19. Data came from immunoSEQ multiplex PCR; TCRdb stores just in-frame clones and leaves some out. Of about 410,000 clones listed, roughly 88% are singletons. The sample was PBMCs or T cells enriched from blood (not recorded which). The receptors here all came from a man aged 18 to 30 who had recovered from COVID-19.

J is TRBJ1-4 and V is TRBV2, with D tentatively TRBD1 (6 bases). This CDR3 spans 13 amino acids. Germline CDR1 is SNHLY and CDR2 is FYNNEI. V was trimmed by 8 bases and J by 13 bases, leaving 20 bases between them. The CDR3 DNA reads TGTGCCAGCCAAGACAGGACCCATGCTCTACTGTTTTTT. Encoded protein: CASQDRTHALLFF.

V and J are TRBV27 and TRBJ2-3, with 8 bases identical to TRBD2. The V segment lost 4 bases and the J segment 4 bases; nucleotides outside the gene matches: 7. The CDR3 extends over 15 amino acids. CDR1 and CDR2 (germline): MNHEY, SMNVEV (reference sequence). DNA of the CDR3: TGTGCCAGCAGTTGGAGCGGGAGCCCCTCAGATACGCAGTATTTT. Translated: CASSWSGSPSDTQYF.

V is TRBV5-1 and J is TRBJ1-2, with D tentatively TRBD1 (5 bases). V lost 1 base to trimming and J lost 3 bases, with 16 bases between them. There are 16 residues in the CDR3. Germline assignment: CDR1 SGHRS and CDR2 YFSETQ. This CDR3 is CASSLYGGTTYYGYTF. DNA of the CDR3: TGCGCCAGCAGCTTGTACGGGGGAACTACCTACTATGGCTACACCTTC.

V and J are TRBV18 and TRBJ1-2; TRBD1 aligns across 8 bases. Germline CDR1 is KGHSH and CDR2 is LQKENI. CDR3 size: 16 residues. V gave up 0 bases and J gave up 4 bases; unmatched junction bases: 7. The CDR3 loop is CASSPPDRAVTYGYTF. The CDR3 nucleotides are TGTGCCAGCTCACCACCGGACAGGGCCGTTACCTATGGCTACACCTTC.

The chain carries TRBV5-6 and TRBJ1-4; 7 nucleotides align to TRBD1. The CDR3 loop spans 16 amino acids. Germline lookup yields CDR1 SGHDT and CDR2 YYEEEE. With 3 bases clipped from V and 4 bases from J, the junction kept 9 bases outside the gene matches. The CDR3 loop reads CASSSPPQGGNEKLFF. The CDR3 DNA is TGTGCCAGCAGCTCCCCACCTCAGGGGGGTAATGAAAAACTGTTTTTT.